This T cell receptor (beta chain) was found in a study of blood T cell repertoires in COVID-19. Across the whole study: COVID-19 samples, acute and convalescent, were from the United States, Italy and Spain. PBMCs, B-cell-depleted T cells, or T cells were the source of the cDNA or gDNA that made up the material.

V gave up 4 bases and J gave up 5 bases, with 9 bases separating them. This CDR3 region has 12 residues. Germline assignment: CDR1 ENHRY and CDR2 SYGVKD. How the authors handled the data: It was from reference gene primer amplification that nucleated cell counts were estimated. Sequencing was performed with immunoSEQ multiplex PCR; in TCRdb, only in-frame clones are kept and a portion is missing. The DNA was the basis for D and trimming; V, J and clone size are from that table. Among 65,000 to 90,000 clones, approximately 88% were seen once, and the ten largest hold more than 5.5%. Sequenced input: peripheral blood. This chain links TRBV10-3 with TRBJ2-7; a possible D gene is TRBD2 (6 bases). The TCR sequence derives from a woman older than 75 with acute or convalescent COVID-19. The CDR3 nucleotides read TGTGCCATCAGTGGAGGGAGGAACGAGCAGTACTTC. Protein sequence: CAISGGRNEQYF.